A single TCR beta chain is shown here with its context. This clonotype was detected ten times or more. Its antigen target is currently unknown. There are no base qualities to consult, and no much larger clone falls within one base. The sample comes from a study of neurological immune-mediated disorders (dated by TCRdb to between 2017 and 2020). Turning to the overall study: Peripheral blood TCR-beta repertoires from patients with HTLV-I-associated myelopathy (HAM/TSP), patients with multiple sclerosis, and healthy controls were compared in the study using UMI-based sequencing. The 95 to 110 TCR-beta libraries covered PBMC samples along with longitudinal samples, technical triplicates, and paired sorted CD4+ and CD8+ T-cell subsets. The cohort included about 66 subjects: some 14 with HAM/TSP, some 35 with multiple sclerosis, and roughly 20 healthy controls. The investigation overall reported the following: No identical CDR3 amino acid sequences were shared among expanded clones across subjects, suggesting private TCR-beta repertoires in all groups. TCR clonal expansion was highest in HAM/TSP patients and lowest in MS patients, with MS patients falling below even healthy controls.

For the sorted-subset TCR libraries, the starting material was around 1 million sorted CD4+ or CD8+ T cells. Peripheral blood underwent Ficoll-Hypaque density gradient centrifugation to isolate PBMCs, which were then cryopreserved in liquid nitrogen. The study also sequenced paired sorted CD4+ and CD8+ subsets from healthy controls, HAM/TSP patients and MS patients. cDNA was synthesized by template-switch 5'RACE using a primer carrying a 10-nucleotide random unique molecular identifier by which each TCR transcript was tagged. Each sequencing run produced over 180 million TCR-beta sequences covering 15-18 subjects. The RNeasy kit was used to extract total RNA. TCR-beta VDJ regions were amplified with primers for the TCR constant region and the 5'RACE anchor, using the KAPA Real-time Library Amplification kit. A first PCR added sample indexes and Illumina adaptors, and a second PCR then raised library yield. After Ampure bead purification, the TCR product of roughly 650 bp was size-selected on a 2% E-gel SizeSelection system. Before pooling, library quality was assessed on a Bioanalyzer, concentration was determined with Qubit, and library quantification was performed with the Kapa Library Quantification kit. An Illumina HiSeq 2500 was used to sequence the libraries paired-end at 2 x 150 bp. To increase sequence diversity, about 23-32% phiX was spiked into each library pool. Turning to the authors' computational methods: Quality-filtered reads were processed with the UMI-based MiGEC pipeline, which removed over 80% of raw TCR sequences during error correction. VDJ genes were aligned to IMGT germline references, and clonotypes were defined by unique CDR3 amino acid sequence plus V-J genes. Clonal expansion, Shannon diversity and CDR3 relatedness were evaluated with VDJtools (CalcPairwiseDistances, ClusterSamples), while phylogenetic trees were built in CLCbio workbench. A clone was classed as expanded if it had 8 or more unique UMIs, a cutoff based on coefficient-of-variation modelling across technical triplicates. The raw public reads went through TCRdb reprocessing: fastp at Q25, MiXCR clone calling, in-frame beta chains kept. Rows are combined by CDR3 protein, so each entry shows the most common genes and DNA. It is TCRdb's table, rather than the study itself, that gives the V and J calls and clone size. Across this sample there are some 42,000 distinct CDR3 sequences, with roughly 12% seen only once. 3% to 4% of the sample comes from the top ten.

From V the trimming removes 4 bases and from J it removes 4 bases, while the gene matches leave 6 bases of the junction unaccounted for. CDR1 and CDR2, looked up from the germline V gene, are MNHNS and SASEGT. From cysteine to phenylalanine, the CDR3 is 14 amino acids long. This entry keeps only the CDR3 DNA: 42 bases, framed from base 1. The receptor's source is a woman in her 30s with HTLV-1-associated myelopathy (HAM/TSP). The sequenced sample was CD4+ T cells from blood. The rearrangement joined TRBV6-1 to TRBJ2-7, and 8 bases in between align with TRBD1. DNA sequence: TGTGCCAGCAGTGTGGAGGACAGGGCGTACGAGCAGTACTTC. It specifies CASSVEDRAYEQYF.